Included here is one TCR beta chain sequence, with context. The antigen remains unidentified. The data derive from a study of blood T cells in healthy people across ages. Study-wide results and limits: When set beside aged donors, long-lived donors presented more naive CD4+ cells and higher diversity.

With a J-beta primer mix and a sample-barcoded 5' primer, a second PCR ran about 7 to 11 cycles. From the 5' RACE reads, TCRdb called clonotypes with MiXCR, one entry per CDR3 protein. The profile shows about 1.8 million distinct CDR3 sequences, about 50% of them singletons. This clonotype was obtained from a woman between 40 and 55 years old in good health. The sample comprised blood.

The CDR3 is CASRSRFGGVTDTQYF. For the CDR3, the DNA is TGCGCCAGCAGGTCCAGGTTCGGAGGGGTCACAGATACGCAGTATTTT. The chain has TRBV4-3 and TRBJ2-3, with D perhaps matching TRBD2 (6 bases). V lost 6 bases to trimming and J lost 2 bases, with 18 bases between them. The CDR3 length is 16 residues. Germline assignment: CDR1 LGHNA and CDR2 YSLEER.